The source of this TCR beta chain is a study of blood T cell repertoires in COVID-19. Study details: Italy, Spain and the United States were the sources of the convalescent and acute COVID-19 samples. PBMCs, B-cell-depleted T cells, or T cells provided the cDNA or gDNA that made up the material.

Original data processing: Estimates of nucleated cell counts were drawn from the amplification of reference gene primers. Clones were read by immunoSEQ multiplex PCR, and TCRdb kept only the in-frame ones, dropping some. The D gene and trimming were derived from the DNA, and the V and J assignments and clone size from that table. The table has under 250,000 clones, around nine tenths seen once; the top ten hold 5.5% to 9%. V lost 1 base to trimming and J lost 4 bases, with 16 bases between them. The CDR3 is 16 amino acids. Germline assignment: CDR1 LGHNA and CDR2 YNFKEQ. This sequence was found in a woman in her seventies with active or convalescent COVID-19. The rearrangement uses TRBV4-2 and TRBJ1-1; weak D call: TRBD1 (5 bases). Sequencing used peripheral blood. The CDR3 nucleotides read TGTGCCAGCAGCCAAGGGGACTTTTTGCCGGCCACTGAAGCTTTCTTT. Translated, it gives CASSQGDFLPATEAFF.